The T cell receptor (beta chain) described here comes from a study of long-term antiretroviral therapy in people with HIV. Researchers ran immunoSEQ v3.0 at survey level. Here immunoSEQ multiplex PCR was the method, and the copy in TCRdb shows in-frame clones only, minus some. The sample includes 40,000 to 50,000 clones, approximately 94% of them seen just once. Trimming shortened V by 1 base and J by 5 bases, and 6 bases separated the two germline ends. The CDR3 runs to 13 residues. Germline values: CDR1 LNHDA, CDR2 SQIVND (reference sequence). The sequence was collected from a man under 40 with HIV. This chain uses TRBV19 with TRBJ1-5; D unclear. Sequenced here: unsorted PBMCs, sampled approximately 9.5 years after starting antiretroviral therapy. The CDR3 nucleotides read TGTGCCAGTAGTATAGGAAGGGATCAGCCCCAGCATTTT. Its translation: CASSIGRDQPQHF.